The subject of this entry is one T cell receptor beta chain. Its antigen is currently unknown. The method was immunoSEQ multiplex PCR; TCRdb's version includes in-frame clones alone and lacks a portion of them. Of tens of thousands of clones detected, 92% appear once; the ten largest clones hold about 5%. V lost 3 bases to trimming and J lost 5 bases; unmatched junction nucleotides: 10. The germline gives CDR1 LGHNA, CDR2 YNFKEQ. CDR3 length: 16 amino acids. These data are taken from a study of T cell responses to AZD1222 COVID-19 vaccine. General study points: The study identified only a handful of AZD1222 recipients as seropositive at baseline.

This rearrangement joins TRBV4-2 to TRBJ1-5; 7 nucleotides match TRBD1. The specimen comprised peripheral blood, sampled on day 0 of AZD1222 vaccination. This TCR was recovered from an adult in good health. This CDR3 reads CASSQNTGVLYQPQHF. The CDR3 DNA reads TGTGCCAGCAGCCAGAACACAGGGGTACTATATCAGCCCCAGCATTTT.